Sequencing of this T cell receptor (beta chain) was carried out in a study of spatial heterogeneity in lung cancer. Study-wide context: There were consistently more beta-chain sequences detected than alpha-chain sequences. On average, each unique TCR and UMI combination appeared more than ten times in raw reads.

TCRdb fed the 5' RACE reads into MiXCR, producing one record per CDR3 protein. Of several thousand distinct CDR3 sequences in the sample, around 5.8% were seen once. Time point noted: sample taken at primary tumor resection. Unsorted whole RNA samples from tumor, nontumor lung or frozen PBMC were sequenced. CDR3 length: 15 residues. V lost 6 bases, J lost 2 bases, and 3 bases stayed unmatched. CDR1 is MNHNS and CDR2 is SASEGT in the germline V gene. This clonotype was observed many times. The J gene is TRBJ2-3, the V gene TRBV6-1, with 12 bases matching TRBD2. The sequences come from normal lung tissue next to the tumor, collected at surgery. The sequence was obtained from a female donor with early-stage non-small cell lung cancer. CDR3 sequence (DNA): TGTGCCAGCAGCGGACTAGCGGGAAACACAGATACGCAGTATTTT. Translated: CASSGLAGNTDTQYF.